This T cell receptor beta chain was identified in a study of PD-1 blockade in mismatch repair-deficient tumors. Study-level results: After pembrolizumab, tumor-resident clones rose rapidly, then generally contracted before radiologic responses.

PCR or immunohistochemistry showed mismatch repair deficiency in every enrolled patient. TCR sequencing covered three patients who responded to pembrolizumab. Data came from immunoSEQ multiplex PCR; TCRdb stores just in-frame clones and leaves some out. Of roughly 79,000 clones listed, around 80% are singletons. The table lists this clone with a count of one. The antigen is undetermined. The germline V gene has CDR1 MGHRA and CDR2 YSYEKL. V trimming: 0 bases; J trimming: 2 bases; junction bases outside the gene matches: 6. The CDR3 has 16 amino acids. Sequencing was performed on peripheral blood, taken 44 weeks after starting pembrolizumab. The sequence was obtained from an adult with mismatch repair-deficient cancer. The chain has TRBV4-1 and TRBJ1-2; 7 bases map to TRBD1. The CDR3, as DNA: TGCGCCAGCAGCCAAGATCAATACAGGGGAAACTATGGCTACACCTTC. Its protein is CASSQDQYRGNYGYTF.